What follows are 5 T cell receptor beta chains derived from one specimen sequenced in a study of metastatic and nonmetastatic thyroid tumors. TCRdb re-called the PCR reads via MiXCR. The sample records some 15,000 clones, under 25% being singletons. Each patient went into thyroid surgery without having received any treatment. Sequences were obtained from blood. Receptors were obtained from a female donor with papillary thyroid cancer or a benign thyroid nodule (not recorded which). Some clones in this sample may be carry-over from other donors' samples.

The chain recombines TRBV7-3 with TRBJ2-5, with D possibly TRBD1 on 7 matching bases. V lost 7 bases to trimming and J lost 1 base, with 16 bases between them. This CDR3 has 15 amino acids. Germline values: CDR1 SGHTA, CDR2 FQGTGA. The DNA for the CDR3 is TGTGCCAGCACCCTGGCAGGGGGGAGCCAAGAGACCCAGTACTTC. Translation gives CASTLAGGSQETQYF.

V usage is TRBV20-1 and J usage is TRBJ2-2; D gene unclear. Germline V gene sequence: CDR1 DFQATT, CDR2 SNEGSKA (reference sequence). The CDR3 has 15 amino acids. V dropped 5 bases and J dropped 5 bases, with 18 bases sitting between them. The CDR3 is CSAFPRDFRTGELFF. As DNA, the CDR3 is TGCAGTGCTTTCCCCCGAGACTTTCGGACCGGGGAGCTGTTTTTT.

This clone was seen many times. Here the CDR3 reads CASSIPYRTDTQYF. In DNA form, the CDR3 reads TGTGCCAGTAGTATTCCCTATAGGACAGATACGCAGTATTTT. The V call is TRBV19, the J call TRBJ2-3; D gene ambiguous. Trimming removed 3 bases at V and 3 bases at J, with 10 bases between. Germline V gives CDR1 LNHDA, CDR2 SQIVND (reference sequence). The CDR3 is made up of 14 amino acids.

This clone has more than one count but fewer than ten. V usage is TRBV6-1 and J usage is TRBJ2-1, with D hard to call. Germline CDR1 is MNHNS and CDR2 is SASEGT. V dropped 5 bases and J dropped 0 bases, with 11 bases sitting between them. The CDR3 sequence is 15 residues long. The CDR3 protein is CASSSNRISYNEQFF. DNA of the CDR3: TGTGCCAGCAGTTCCAATCGAATCTCCTACAATGAGCAGTTCTTC.

This rearrangement joins TRBV20-1 to TRBJ1-4; tentatively, D is TRBD1 (6 bases). Per germline, CDR1 DFQATT and CDR2 SNEGSKA (reference sequence). The CDR3 contains 14 residues. Trimming stripped 4 bases from V and 7 bases from J, with 16 bases between. The CDR3 spells CSAIDSPRGEKLFF. As DNA, the CDR3 is TGCAGTGCTATAGACAGCCCCAGGGGTGAAAAACTGTTTTTT.